These T cell receptor beta chains were read from a single sample in a study of somatic mutations in cytotoxic T cells in rheumatoid arthritis. This table comes from immunoSEQ multiplex PCR, and its TCRdb copy is limited to in-frame clones, with some not included. The profile shows approximately 9,500 clones, over 80% of them singletons. Sequencing was done on a sample of CD8+ T cells sorted from blood. The source of these receptors is an adult with rheumatoid arthritis. CDR3s include the opening cysteine and the closing phenylalanine or tryptophan.

J gene	V gene	CDR3 protein
TRBJ2-1	TRBV11-2	CASSLGVGPNNEQFF
TRBJ2-7	TRBV7-9	CASRPPLDNEQYF
.	TRBV6-6	CASSYGGGHYEQYF
TRBJ2-1	TRBV9	CASSVDWANEQFF
TRBJ1-1	TRBV29-1	CSVEEGPGRNTEAFF
TRBJ2-1	TRBV28	CASSLGDREQLLNEQFF
TRBJ1-1	TRBV6-1	CASMEALNTEAFF
TRBJ1-1	TRBV6-5	CASRPQGQPNTEAFF
TRBJ1-5	TRBV7-9	CASSLEEVNQPQHF
TRBJ2-1	TRBV10-2	CASSDPGTSGGAFNEQFF
TRBJ1-2	TRBV9	CASSVSGASYGYTF
TRBJ1-1	TRBV10-3	CAIRMTSTNTEAFF
TRBJ2-2	TRBV5-6	CASSLRLAGATGELFF
TRBJ2-1	TRBV6-5	CASSYGGDEQFF
TRBJ1-5	TRBV28	CASSSPGVSDQPQHF
TRBJ2-7	TRBV2	CAGGEDYEQYF
TRBJ2-4	TRBV19	CASSIVGVRKNIQYF
TRBJ1-1	TRBV2	CASSLGLNTEAFF
TRBJ1-2	TRBV19	CASRDPAMGYTF
TRBJ1-5	TRBV28	CASSLSRGGAGQPQHF
TRBJ2-2	TRBV27	CASSPSPVAGKTGELFF
TRBJ2-7	TRBV7-9	CASSRPGYEQYF
TRBJ1-2	TRBV23-1	CASSQSKGRYGYTF
TRBJ2-7	TRBV6-1	CASSGAGSPSYEQYF
TRBJ2-7	TRBV7-8	CASSLTPRDSYEQYF
TRBJ2-1	TRBV20-1	CSARFLGEQFF
TRBJ2-2	TRBV30	CAWSVQAGYGELFF
TRBJ2-3	TRBV4-1	CASSRSRLAGTDTQYF
TRBJ1-1	TRBV6-1	CASSEGDGGQNTEAFF
TRBJ2-2	TRBV2	CASRPLERAGGSGELFF
TRBJ1-2	TRBV5-1	CASTDPRDANYGYTF
TRBJ2-2	TRBV6-5	CASSYTGPGELFF
TRBJ1-5	TRBV7-6	CASSLAPGQNQPQHF
TRBJ1-1	TRBV27	CASHDPRENTEAFF
TRBJ1-5	TRBV4-1	CASSSGNQPQHF
TRBJ2-7	TRBV5-1	CASSGTGTSPYEQYF
TRBJ2-3	TRBV18	CASSPSGVTDTQYF
TRBJ2-7	TRBV13	CASSSGTSGRASYEQYF
TRBJ1-4	TRBV18	CASSRTDRGDEKLFF
TRBJ2-3	TRBV6-1	CASSVWAATDTQYF
TRBJ1-5	TRBV19	CASSMGTGSMPQHF
TRBJ1-3	TRBV5-4	CASSLITFPDTIYF
TRBJ1-1	TRBV27	CASSLLRGWNTEAFF
TRBJ2-1	TRBV4-1	CASSLAGNEQFF
.	TRBV11-2	CASSPGTDYEQYF
TRBJ2-3	TRBV20-1	CSATSGGTQYF
TRBJ1-2	TRBV7-9	CASSLSNYGYTF
TRBJ1-6	TRBV9	CASSVGGFAGSPLHF
TRBJ1-3	TRBV6-5	CASSYGLSGNTIYF